The 25 T cell receptor beta chains below all came from one sample that was sequenced in a study of post-analysis software for immune sequencing data. No antigen has been identified for these receptors. Libraries were made from TCR beta cDNA, and they carried unique molecular identifiers. TCRdb used MiXCR to reprocess the PCR reads, holding one entry per CDR3 protein. The repertoire has hundreds of thousands of distinct CDR3 sequences, 30% to 40% of them found once; the top ten carry about 7.6%. Regarding the study as a whole: TRBV5-6, TRBV5-1 and TRBV20-1 belonged to a set of roughly 5 TRBV segments that were more frequent in patients than controls.

The sequenced material came from blood. The receptors here all came from a girl aged 2 to 9 with multiple sclerosis.

In this sample, this clonotype turned up a few times. The chain has TRBV4-3 and TRBJ2-5, with no clear D. CDR3 length: 17 amino acids. Germline values: CDR1 LGHNA, CDR2 YSLEER. The V end lost 0 bases, the J end lost 5 bases, and 19 bases lay between the germline ends. The CDR3 region is CASSQEVVRTERETQYF. CDR3 in DNA: TGCGCCAGCAGCCAAGAAGTTGTAAGGACCGAGAGGGAGACCCAGTACTTC.

Ten or more counts support this clonotype. The CDR3 spells CASSSSLAGVSRSEQYF. CDR3 nucleotide sequence: TGCGCCAGCAGCAGTTCACTAGCGGGAGTTTCTCGGAGTGAGCAGTACTTC. The chain uses TRBV5-1 and TRBJ2-7; 11 bases agree with TRBD2. CDR3 length: 17 amino acids. J gave up 7 bases and V 4 bases, and 16 bases lay outside the gene matches. Germline V lookup: CDR1 SGHRS, CDR2 YFSETQ.

This clonotype was seen only a few times. The chain uses TRBV20-1 and TRBJ2-3; tentatively, D is TRBD2 (5 bases). V was cut by 0 bases and J by 0 bases, with 13 bases left in between. The V gene's germline CDR1 is DFQATT and CDR2 SNEGSKA (reference sequence). The CDR3 runs 16 residues. The chain's CDR3 is CSARDLLSGSTDTQYF. The CDR3 nucleotides are TGCAGTGCTAGAGACCTCTTGAGCGGTAGCACAGATACGCAGTATTTT.

The chain links TRBV6-6 to TRBJ2-5; D is unresolved. The CDR3 has 12 amino acids. Germline V gene lookup returns CDR1 MNHNY and CDR2 SVGAGI (reference sequence). The germline V and J ends were trimmed by 4 bases and 5 bases, with 8 bases remaining between them. CDR3 DNA: TGTGCCAGCAGTTGCCGGATGGAGACCCAGTACTTC. Translation: CASSCRMETQYF.

The chain employs TRBV7-9 and TRBJ2-4, with a possible D match to TRBD1 (6 bases). The CDR3 extends over 15 amino acids. Germline V CDR1 and CDR2: SEHNR, FQNEAQ (reference sequence). The V end lost 1 base, the J end lost 9 bases, and 16 bases lay between the germline ends. In DNA, the CDR3 is TGTGCCAGCAGCTTAGGAGACAGGTCGGGGCGCATTCAGTACTTC. It specifies CASSLGDRSGRIQYF.

The chain uses TRBV7-3 and TRBJ2-1; D unclear. The CDR3 loop spans 15 amino acids. Deletions cut 10 bases from V and 0 bases from J, with 16 bases between. Germline CDR1 SGHTA, CDR2 FQGTGA. CDR3 residues: CATLTRMSSYNEQFF. For the CDR3, the DNA is TGTGCCACCCTCACACGTATGAGCTCCTACAATGAGCAGTTCTTC.

This clonotype was seen just once. CDR3 region: CASSSSPGQGSAEAFF. CDR3 sequence (DNA): TGTGCCAGCAGTTCCTCACCGGGACAGGGGTCCGCTGAAGCTTTCTTT. The V call is TRBV12-3 or TRBV12-4, the J call TRBJ1-1; TRBD1 agrees at 10 bases. V trimming: 4 bases; J trimming: 6 bases; junction bases outside the gene matches: 11. CDR3 length equals 16 residues.

The CDR3 region has the DNA TGTGCCAGCAGCCGGACCGTCTCCTACAATGAGCAGTTCTTC. Protein product: CASSRTVSYNEQFF. The chain couples TRBV7-2 to TRBJ2-1; D is uncertain. In germline, CDR1 is SGHTA, CDR2 FQGNSA. V was trimmed by 5 bases and J by 0 bases, leaving 8 bases between them. The length of the CDR3 is 14 residues.

This clonotype has more than one count but fewer than ten. V usage is TRBV28 and J usage is TRBJ1-2; D is uncertain. Germline assignment: CDR1 MDHEN and CDR2 SYDVKM. The CDR3 contains 13 residues. Trimming left V 8 bases short and J 3 bases short, with 13 bases between. The DNA of the CDR3 is TGTGCCAGCGGAGTGCTTTTGGACTATGGCTACACCTTC. Its protein is CASGVLLDYGYTF.

The chain employs TRBV5-1 and TRBJ1-2; 7 nucleotides line up with TRBD1. The CDR3 has 15 residues. After removal of 0 bases from V and 4 bases from J, the junction contained 6 bases not matched to a gene. Germline V gene sequence: CDR1 SGHRS, CDR2 YFSETQ. The DNA for the CDR3 is TGCGCCAGCAGCTTGGAGAAACAGGGGCTCTATGGCTACACCTTC. Amino acid sequence: CASSLEKQGLYGYTF.

This clonotype was seen ten or more times. This chain links TRBV28 with TRBJ1-2; 7 nucleotides align to TRBD1. In germline, CDR1 is MDHEN, CDR2 SYDVKM. V gave up 4 bases and J gave up 8 bases; unmatched junction bases: 4. CDR3 size: 12 residues. In nucleotides, the CDR3 is TGTGCCAGCAGTTCACAGGGGCTGGGCTACACCTTC. Translation gives CASSSQGLGYTF.

The genes are TRBV14 and TRBJ1-2, with D uncertain. Per germline, CDR1 SGHDN and CDR2 FVKESK. The CDR3 totals 13 residues. Trimming cost V 4 bases and J 4 bases, with 10 bases left between them. CDR3 amino acids: CASSPWTFYGYTF. The CDR3 DNA is TGTGCCAGCAGCCCCTGGACCTTCTATGGCTACACCTTC.

This rearrangement joins TRBV7-2 to TRBJ2-5, with D perhaps given as TRBD1 or TRBD2 (6 bases each). The CDR3 length is 15 residues. Germline lookup yields CDR1 SGHTA and CDR2 FQGNSA. The ends were cut back, 5 bases at V and 5 bases at J, with 18 bases in the middle. Here the CDR3 reads CASSLSGDRWETQYF. CDR3 DNA sequence: TGTGCCAGCAGCCTTTCGGGAGACAGGTGGGAGACCCAGTACTTC.

To note about this clonotype: This may arise from a read error, as a much more abundant clone is one base away. V gene TRBV9 combines with J gene TRBJ2-7, with D possibly matching TRBD1 (5 bases). CDR3 length: 13 amino acids. The germline gives CDR1 SGDLS, CDR2 YYNGEE. The CDR3 sequence: CANSVYDSYEQYF. The CDR3 bases are TGTGCCAACAGCGTATACGACAGCTACGAGCAGTACTTC.

There are a few counts of this clonotype. V gene TRBV14 combines with J gene TRBJ1-2; 8 positions match TRBD1. The V gene's germline CDR1 is SGHDN and CDR2 FVKESK. This CDR3 spans 15 amino acids. The V segment lost 5 bases and the J segment 7 bases; nucleotides outside the gene matches: 12. The CDR3, as DNA: TGTGCCAGCAGCAGTACCAGGGGGCCGATAGGTGGCTACACCTTC. Amino acids: CASSSTRGPIGGYTF.

As concerns this clonotype: Its ends do not fully match the called genes, so a read error is possible. This chain uses TRBV20-1 with TRBJ2-7; D uncertain. CDR1 is DFQATT, CDR2 SNEGSKA, per germline (reference sequence). The length of the CDR3 is 13 residues. Here the CDR3 reads CGARDVPGYEQYF. CDR3 coding DNA: TGCGGTGCTAGAGATGTCCCAGGCTACGAGCAGTACTTC.

V and J are TRBV2 and TRBJ2-7, with D maybe TRBD2 (5 bases). Per germline, CDR1 SNHLY and CDR2 FYNNEI. The CDR3 covers 15 residues. Deletions cut 6 bases from V and 0 bases from J, with 15 bases between. CDR3 amino acids: CASRDSPGFSYEQYF. The CDR3 DNA is TGTGCCAGCAGGGATTCCCCGGGATTCTCCTACGAGCAGTACTTC.

The rearrangement links TRBV20-1 to TRBJ2-5, with TRBD1 matching 8 bases. The CDR3 contains 13 residues. Per germline, CDR1 DFQATT and CDR2 SNEGSKA (reference sequence). The J segment lost 5 bases and the V segment lost 5 bases, leaving 7 bases of the junction unmatched. The CDR3 loop reads CSAGGRGHETQYF. In DNA form, the CDR3 reads TGCAGTGCTGGCGGCAGGGGGCATGAGACCCAGTACTTC.

This clonotype was observed a handful of times. The chain recombines TRBV29-1 with TRBJ1-1; D is unresolved. Germline V gene sequence: CDR1 SQVTM, CDR2 ANQGSEA. Trimming removed 4 bases at V and 7 bases at J, with 13 bases between. This CDR3 region has 12 residues. DNA for the CDR3: TGCAGCGTTGCTGGGCAGTCCCTTGAAGCTTTCTTT. Its protein product is CSVAGQSLEAFF. The full variable domain, in which reference TRBV29-1 and TRBJ1-1 provide the parts outside the CDR3, is SAVISQKPSRDICQRGTSLTIQCQVDSQVTMMFWYRQQPGQSLTLIATANQGSEATYESGFVIDKFPISRPNLTFSTLTVSNMSPEDSSIYLCSVAGQSLEAFFGQGTRLTVV.

The V gene is TRBV20-1, the J gene TRBJ2-3; TRBD2 matches 7 bases. Looked up from germline, CDR1 is DFQATT and CDR2 is SNEGSKA (reference sequence). The J segment lost 5 bases and the V segment lost 4 bases, leaving 12 bases of the junction unmatched. CDR3 length equals 15 residues. DNA for the CDR3: TGCAGTGCTATCTCCGGGGCGGGAGTGGGAGATACGCAGTATTTT. It translates to CSAISGAGVGDTQYF.

This clonotype was seen only once. This chain connects TRBV29-1 to TRBJ1-3; D is unresolved. The ends were cut back, 4 bases at V and 3 bases at J, with 7 bases in the middle. The length of the CDR3 is 12 residues. Germline-derived CDR1 and CDR2 are SQVTM and ANQGSEA. As DNA, the CDR3 is TGCAGCGTTGCGGGCCTTGGAAACACCATATATTTT. As protein: CSVAGLGNTIYF.

This chain connects TRBV12-3 or TRBV12-4 to TRBJ2-7, with 9 bases fitting TRBD1. V trimming: 6 bases; J trimming: 3 bases; junction bases outside the gene matches: 6. This CDR3 region has 14 residues. CDR3 region: CASSKTGGDYEQYF. CDR3 in DNA: TGTGCCAGCAGCAAGACAGGGGGAGACTACGAGCAGTACTTC.

V usage is TRBV7-8 and J usage is TRBJ1-5; no clear D. CDR1 is SGHVS, CDR2 FQNEAQ, per germline. This CDR3 comprises 19 residues. V gave up 2 bases and J gave up 0 bases, with 20 bases separating them. This CDR3 reads CASSLRDWGLGFSNQPQHF. The CDR3 region has the DNA TGTGCCAGCAGCTTACGTGATTGGGGTTTAGGGTTTAGCAATCAGCCCCAGCATTTT.

The CDR3, as DNA: TGTGCCAGCAGCTTATACGGTCTAGCGGGAGGGCCCTACGAGCAGTACTTC. This encodes CASSLYGLAGGPYEQYF. The J gene is TRBJ2-7, the V gene TRBV7-3; 12 nucleotides align to TRBD2. The V and J ends lost 2 bases and 2 bases, in that order; junction bases with no gene match: 7. CDR3 length: 17 residues. Germline lookup yields CDR1 SGHTA and CDR2 FQGTGA.

This chain connects TRBV28 to TRBJ2-4, with 7 bases lining up with TRBD1. Germline CDR1 is MDHEN and CDR2 is SYDVKM. V dropped 6 bases and J dropped 0; count of bases not matched to a gene: 26. The CDR3 consists of 22 residues. The CDR3 protein is CASRPLLLYLNTGEAAKNIQYF. The CDR3 region has the DNA TGTGCCAGCAGGCCCCTTCTCCTATATTTAAACACAGGGGAAGCAGCCAAAAACATTCAGTACTTC.